The 10 T cell receptor beta chains given below trace back to one sample, sequenced in a study of blood T cells in healthy people across ages. A sample-barcoded 5' primer and a J-beta primer mix were used in a second PCR of roughly 7 to 12 cycles. TCRdb redid the calling of the 5' RACE reads with MiXCR, one entry per CDR3 protein. This sample yields hundreds of thousands of distinct CDR3 sequences, of which about 50% are seen a single time; about 13% belongs to the top ten. The sequencing sample was made of blood. The receptors derive from a woman aged 80 or over in good health.

This clonotype has a count of ten or more. This chain uses TRBV29-1 with TRBJ2-1; 7 bases fit TRBD1. The germline V gene encodes CDR1 SQVTM and CDR2 ANQGSEA. CDR3 length equals 12 residues. V lost 7 bases, J lost 9 bases, and 9 bases stayed unmatched. For the CDR3, the DNA is TGCAGCGGAGGGGGCTCCACACGTGAGCAGTTCTTC. Translation gives CSGGGSTREQFF.

V gene TRBV12-3 or TRBV12-4 combines with J gene TRBJ1-1; D unclear. V was clipped by 10 bases and J by 7 bases, with 13 bases between them. CDR3 length: 11 amino acids. The CDR3 DNA follows: TGTGCCACTTATTTGCAGATTGAAGCTTTCTTT. Its protein product is CATYLQIEAFF.

This clonotype appeared many times. The gene calls are TRBV29-1 and TRBJ2-7, with a possible D match to TRBD2 (7 bases). Germline-derived CDR1 and CDR2 are SQVTM and ANQGSEA. Deletions cut 8 bases from V and 6 bases from J, with 20 bases between. The CDR3 is 13 amino acids. This CDR3 is CSTTTGTTPEQYF. In DNA form, the CDR3 reads TGCAGCACTACTACAGGGACTACTCCCGAGCAGTACTTC.

The chain combines TRBV20-1 with TRBJ2-7; D is undetermined. The CDR3 contains 16 residues. Per germline, CDR1 DFQATT and CDR2 SNEGSKA (reference sequence). V lost 3 bases and J 0 bases, leaving 18 bases between the germline ends. CDR3 bases: TGCAGTGCTAGTGATCTCACAACGAAACACTCCTACGAGCAGTACTTC. It specifies CSASDLTTKHSYEQYF.

This clonotype showed up many times. This chain joins TRBV29-1 and TRBJ2-1; 9 bases align to TRBD1. The V gene end was trimmed by 6 bases and the J gene end by 8 bases; junction bases not matched to a gene: 14. From germline, CDR1 is SQVTM and CDR2 ANQGSEA. The CDR3 consists of 15 residues. The CDR3 DNA reads as TGCAGCGTGGCAACAGGGGGCCCTGGATTGGATGAGCAGTTCTTC. It is translated as CSVATGGPGLDEQFF.

The chain couples TRBV28 to TRBJ2-1; 8 nucleotides align to TRBD1. Germline assignment: CDR1 MDHEN and CDR2 SYDVKM. Trimming took 5 bases from V and 4 from J; bases not matched to a gene: 4. CDR3 length equals 14 residues. The CDR3 nucleotides are TGTGCCAGCAGTATCCGGGACAGGTACAATGAGCAGTTCTTC. It yields the protein CASSIRDRYNEQFF.

The DNA of the CDR3 is TGTGCCAGCAGCCAAGATGCCGCCCTATCCTACGAGCAGTACTTC. Translation: CASSQDAALSYEQYF. The chain is built from TRBV4-2 and TRBJ2-7; D call uncertain. CDR1 is LGHNA and CDR2 is YNFKEQ in the germline V gene. V was cut by 0 bases and J by 1 base, with 10 bases left in between. The CDR3 has 15 amino acids.

The chain has TRBV6-5 and TRBJ2-7, with TRBD1 matching 9 bases. Germline V lookup: CDR1 MNHEY, CDR2 SVGAGI. This CDR3 has 15 amino acids. The V and J ends lost 7 bases and 1 base, in that order; junction bases with no gene match: 8. The CDR3 here is CASNTGTGKSYEQYF. Here the CDR3 DNA reads TGTGCCAGCAATACCGGGACAGGGAAGTCCTACGAGCAGTACTTC.

The CDR3 spells CASSLGQGFEKLFF. The CDR3 DNA follows: TGTGCCAGCAGTTTGGGACAGGGGTTTGAAAAACTGTTTTTT. The chain recombines TRBV6-6 with TRBJ1-4; 10 positions match TRBD1. The CDR3 extends over 14 amino acids. V shed 4 bases, J shed 7 bases, and the junction held 3 bases outside the gene matches. The germline V gene has CDR1 MNHNY and CDR2 SVGAGI (reference sequence).

This clonotype has a count of ten or more. The V call is TRBV29-1, the J call TRBJ2-4; D may be TRBD2 (5 bases). The CDR3 runs to 12 residues. Germline V CDR1 and CDR2: SQVTM, ANQGSEA. V was pared by 4 bases and J by 6 bases, with 10 bases between. CDR3 residues: CSVVGVGNIQYF. CDR3 bases: TGCAGCGTTGTCGGGGTTGGAAACATTCAGTACTTC.